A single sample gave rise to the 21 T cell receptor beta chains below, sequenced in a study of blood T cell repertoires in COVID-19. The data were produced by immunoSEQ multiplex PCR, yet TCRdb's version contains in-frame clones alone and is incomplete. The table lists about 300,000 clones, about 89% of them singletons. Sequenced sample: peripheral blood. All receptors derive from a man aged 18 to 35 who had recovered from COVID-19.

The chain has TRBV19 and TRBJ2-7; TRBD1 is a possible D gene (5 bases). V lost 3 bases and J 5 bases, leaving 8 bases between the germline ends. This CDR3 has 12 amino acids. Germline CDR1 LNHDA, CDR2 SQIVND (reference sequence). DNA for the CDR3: TGTGCCAGTAGTATCTCCAGGGACGAGCAGTACTTC. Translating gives CASSISRDEQYF.

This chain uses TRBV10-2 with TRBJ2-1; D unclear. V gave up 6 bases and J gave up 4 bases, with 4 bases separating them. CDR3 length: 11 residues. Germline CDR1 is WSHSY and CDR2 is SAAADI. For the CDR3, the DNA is TGCGCCAGCAGGACTTACAATGAGCAGTTCTTC. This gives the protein CASRTYNEQFF.

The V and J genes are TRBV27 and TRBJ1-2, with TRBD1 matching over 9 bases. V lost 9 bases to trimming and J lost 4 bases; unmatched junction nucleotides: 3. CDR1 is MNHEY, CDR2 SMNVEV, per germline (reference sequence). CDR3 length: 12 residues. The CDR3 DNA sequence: TGTGCCAGTGGGACAGGGACCTATGGCTACACCTTC. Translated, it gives CASGTGTYGYTF.

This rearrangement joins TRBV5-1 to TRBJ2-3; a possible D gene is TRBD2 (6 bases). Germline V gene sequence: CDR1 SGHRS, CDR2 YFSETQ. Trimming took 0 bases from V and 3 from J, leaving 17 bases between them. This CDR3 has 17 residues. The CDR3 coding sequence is TGCGCCAGCAGCTTGGGGAGGGACTCGGTTGGGACAGATACGCAGTATTTT. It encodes CASSLGRDSVGTDTQYF. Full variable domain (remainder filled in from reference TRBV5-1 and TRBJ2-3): KAGVTQTPRYLIKTRGQQVTLSCSPISGHRSVSWYQQTPGQGLQFLFEYFSETQRNKGNFPGRFSGRQFSNSRSEMNVSTLELGDSALYLCASSLGRDSVGTDTQYFGPGTRLTVL.

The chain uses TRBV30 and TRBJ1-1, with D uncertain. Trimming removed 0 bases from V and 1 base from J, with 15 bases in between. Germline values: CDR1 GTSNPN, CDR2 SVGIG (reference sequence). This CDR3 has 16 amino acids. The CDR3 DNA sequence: TGTGCCTGGAGTGTACACGGGGAATTGCGGAACACTGAAGCTTTCTTT. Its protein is CAWSVHGELRNTEAFF.

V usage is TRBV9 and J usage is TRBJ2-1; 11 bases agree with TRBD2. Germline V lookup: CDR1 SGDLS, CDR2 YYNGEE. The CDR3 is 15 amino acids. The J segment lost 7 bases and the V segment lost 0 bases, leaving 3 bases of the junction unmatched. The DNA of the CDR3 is TGTGCCAGCAGCGTAGGTAGCGGGAGGGGGAATGAGCAGTTCTTC. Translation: CASSVGSGRGNEQFF.

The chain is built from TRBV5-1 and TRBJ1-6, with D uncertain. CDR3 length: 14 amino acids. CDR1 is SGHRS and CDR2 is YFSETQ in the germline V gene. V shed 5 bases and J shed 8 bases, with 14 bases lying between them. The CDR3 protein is CASRSGRGDSPLHF. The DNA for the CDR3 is TGCGCCAGCAGGAGTGGGAGAGGTGATTCACCCCTCCACTTT.

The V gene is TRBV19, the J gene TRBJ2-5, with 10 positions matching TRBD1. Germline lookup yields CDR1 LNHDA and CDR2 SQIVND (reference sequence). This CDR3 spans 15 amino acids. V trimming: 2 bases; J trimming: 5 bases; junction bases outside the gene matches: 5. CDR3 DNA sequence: TGTGCCAGTAGTATAAGACAGGGGGCACGGGAGACCCAGTACTTC. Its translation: CASSIRQGARETQYF.

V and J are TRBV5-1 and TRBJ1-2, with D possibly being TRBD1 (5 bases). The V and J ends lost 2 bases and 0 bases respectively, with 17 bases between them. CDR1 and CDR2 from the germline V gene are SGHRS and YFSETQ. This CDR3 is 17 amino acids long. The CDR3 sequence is CASSLRGPSQTNYGYTF. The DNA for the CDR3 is TGCGCCAGCAGCTTAAGGGGCCCGTCACAGACTAACTATGGCTACACCTTC.

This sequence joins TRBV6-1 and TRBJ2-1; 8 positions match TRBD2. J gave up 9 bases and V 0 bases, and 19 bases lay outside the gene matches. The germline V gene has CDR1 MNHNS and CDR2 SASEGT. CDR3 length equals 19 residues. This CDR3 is CASSEASPSRLAGLGEQFF. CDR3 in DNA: TGTGCCAGCAGTGAAGCTTCCCCCTCCCGGCTAGCGGGCTTGGGTGAGCAGTTCTTC.

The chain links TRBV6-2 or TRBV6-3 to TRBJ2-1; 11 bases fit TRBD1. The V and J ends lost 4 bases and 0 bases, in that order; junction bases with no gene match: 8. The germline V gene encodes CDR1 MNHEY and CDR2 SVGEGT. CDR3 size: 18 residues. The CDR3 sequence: CASSSDRGQQNSYNEQFF. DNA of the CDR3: TGTGCCAGCAGTTCGGACAGGGGGCAACAGAACTCCTACAATGAGCAGTTCTTC.

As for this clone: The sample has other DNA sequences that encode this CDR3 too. The CDR3 DNA is TGTGCCAGCAGCTTAGCGGGAGGGCCCTACAATGAGCAGTTCTTC. As protein: CASSLAGGPYNEQFF. The chain employs TRBV7-3 and TRBJ2-1; 9 bases agree with TRBD2. The V gene end was trimmed by 2 bases and the J gene end by 2 bases; junction bases not matched to a gene: 1. Germline V gives CDR1 SGHTA, CDR2 FQGTGA. The CDR3 runs to 15 residues. Full variable domain (rest looked up from reference TRBV7-3 and TRBJ2-1): GAGVSQTPSNKVTEKGKYVELRCDPISGHTALYWYRQSLGQGPEFLIYFQGTGAADDSGLPNDRFFAVRPEGSVSTLKIQRTERGDSAVYLCASSLAGGPYNEQFFGPGTRLTVL.

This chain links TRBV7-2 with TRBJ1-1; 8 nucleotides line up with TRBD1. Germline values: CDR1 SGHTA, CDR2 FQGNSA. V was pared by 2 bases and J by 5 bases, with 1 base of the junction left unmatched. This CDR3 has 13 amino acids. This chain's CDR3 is CASSLTGGTEAFF. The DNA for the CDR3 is TGTGCCAGCAGCTTAACAGGGGGAACTGAAGCTTTCTTT.

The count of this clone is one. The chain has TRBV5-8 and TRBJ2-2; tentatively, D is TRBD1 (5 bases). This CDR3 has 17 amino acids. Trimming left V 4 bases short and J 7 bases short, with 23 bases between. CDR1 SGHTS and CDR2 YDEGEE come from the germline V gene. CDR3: CASSALQVPATGGELFF. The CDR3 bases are TGTGCCAGCAGCGCCTTACAGGTCCCGGCAACCGGCGGGGAGCTGTTTTTT.

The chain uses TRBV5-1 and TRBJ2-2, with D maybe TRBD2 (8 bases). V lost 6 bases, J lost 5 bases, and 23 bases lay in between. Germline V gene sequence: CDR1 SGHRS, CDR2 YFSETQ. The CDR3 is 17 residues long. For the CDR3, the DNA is TGCGCCAGCACCCCGCGGGACAGCGGGAGCAGGACCGGGGAGCTGTTTTTT. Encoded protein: CASTPRDSGSRTGELFF. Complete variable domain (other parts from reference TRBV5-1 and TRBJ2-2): KAGVTQTPRYLIKTRGQQVTLSCSPISGHRSVSWYQQTPGQGLQFLFEYFSETQRNKGNFPGRFSGRQFSNSRSEMNVSTLELGDSALYLCASTPRDSGSRTGELFFGEGSRLTVL.

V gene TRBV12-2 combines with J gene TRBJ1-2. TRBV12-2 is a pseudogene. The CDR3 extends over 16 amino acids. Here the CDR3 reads CASREARPQHNYGYTF. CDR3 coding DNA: TGTGCAAGTCGGGAGGCCAGGCCACAACATAACTATGGCTACACCTTC.

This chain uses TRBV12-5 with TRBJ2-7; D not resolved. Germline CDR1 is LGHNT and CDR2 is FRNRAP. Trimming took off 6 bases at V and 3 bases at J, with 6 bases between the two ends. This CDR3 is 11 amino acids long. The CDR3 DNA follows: TGTGCTAGTGGGACTGGCTACGAGCAGTACTTC. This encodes CASGTGYEQYF.

For the CDR3, the DNA is TGCGCCAGCAGTCCCGGGACTGAAGCTTTCTTT. Its protein is CASSPGTEAFF. This chain uses TRBV10-2 with TRBJ1-1; D remains ambiguous. V was clipped by 5 bases and J by 5 bases, with 6 bases between them. CDR1 is WSHSY, CDR2 SAAADI, per germline. The CDR3 is 11 residues long.

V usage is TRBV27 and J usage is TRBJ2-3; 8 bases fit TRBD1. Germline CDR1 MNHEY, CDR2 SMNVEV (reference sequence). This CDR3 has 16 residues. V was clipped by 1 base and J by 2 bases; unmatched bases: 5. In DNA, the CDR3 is TGTGCCAGCAGTTTATTTGGACAGGGCCCCACAGATACGCAGTATTTT. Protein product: CASSLFGQGPTDTQYF.

The CDR3: CATSVRGGTGELFF. CDR3 sequence (DNA): TGTGCCACCAGCGTACGCGGGGGTACCGGGGAGCTGTTTTTT. The V and J genes are TRBV15 and TRBJ2-2; 7 bases match TRBD2. The V gene end was trimmed by 5 bases and the J gene end by 5 bases; junction bases not matched to a gene: 5. Germline values: CDR1 LNHNV, CDR2 YYDKDF (reference sequence). The CDR3 contains 14 residues.

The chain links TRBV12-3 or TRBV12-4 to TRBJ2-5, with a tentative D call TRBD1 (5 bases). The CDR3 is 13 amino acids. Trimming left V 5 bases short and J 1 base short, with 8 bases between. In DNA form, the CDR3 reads TGTGCCAGCAGTCCAGGGTCCCAAGAGACCCAGTACTTC. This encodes CASSPGSQETQYF.